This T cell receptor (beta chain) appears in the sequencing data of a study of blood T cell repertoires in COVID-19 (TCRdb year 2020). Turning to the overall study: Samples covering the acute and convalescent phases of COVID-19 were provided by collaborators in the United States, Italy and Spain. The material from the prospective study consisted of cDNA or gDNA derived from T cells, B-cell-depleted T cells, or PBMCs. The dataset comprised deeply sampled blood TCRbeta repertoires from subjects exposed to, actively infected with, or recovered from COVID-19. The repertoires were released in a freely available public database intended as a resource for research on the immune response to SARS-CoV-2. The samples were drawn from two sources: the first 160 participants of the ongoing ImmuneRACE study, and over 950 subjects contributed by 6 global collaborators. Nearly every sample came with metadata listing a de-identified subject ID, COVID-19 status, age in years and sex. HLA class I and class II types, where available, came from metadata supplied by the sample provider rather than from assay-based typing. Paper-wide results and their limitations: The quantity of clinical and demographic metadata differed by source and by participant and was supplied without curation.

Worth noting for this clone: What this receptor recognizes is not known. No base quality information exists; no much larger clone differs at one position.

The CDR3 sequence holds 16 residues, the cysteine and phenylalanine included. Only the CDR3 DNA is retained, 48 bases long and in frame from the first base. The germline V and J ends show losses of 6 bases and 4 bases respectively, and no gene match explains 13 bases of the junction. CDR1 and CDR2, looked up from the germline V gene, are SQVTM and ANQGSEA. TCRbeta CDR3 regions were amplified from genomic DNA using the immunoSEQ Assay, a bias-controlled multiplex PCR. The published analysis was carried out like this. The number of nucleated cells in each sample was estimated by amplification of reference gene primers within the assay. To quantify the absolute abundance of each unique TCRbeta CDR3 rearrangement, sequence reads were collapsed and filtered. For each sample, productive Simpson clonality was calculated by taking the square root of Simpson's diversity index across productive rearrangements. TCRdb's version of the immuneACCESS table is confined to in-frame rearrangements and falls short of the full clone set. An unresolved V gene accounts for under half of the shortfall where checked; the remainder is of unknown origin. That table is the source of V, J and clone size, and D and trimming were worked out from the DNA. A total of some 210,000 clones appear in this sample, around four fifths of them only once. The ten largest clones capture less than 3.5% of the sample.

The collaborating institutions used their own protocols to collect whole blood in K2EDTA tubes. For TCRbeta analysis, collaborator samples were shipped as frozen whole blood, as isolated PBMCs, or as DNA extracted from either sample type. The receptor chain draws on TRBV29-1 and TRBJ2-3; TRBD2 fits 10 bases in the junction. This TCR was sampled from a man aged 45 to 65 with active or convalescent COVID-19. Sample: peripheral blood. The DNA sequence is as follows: TGCAGCGTCCGCCATCCGGGGACTAGCGTCTCAGATACGCAGTATTTT. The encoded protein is CSVRHPGTSVSDTQYF.